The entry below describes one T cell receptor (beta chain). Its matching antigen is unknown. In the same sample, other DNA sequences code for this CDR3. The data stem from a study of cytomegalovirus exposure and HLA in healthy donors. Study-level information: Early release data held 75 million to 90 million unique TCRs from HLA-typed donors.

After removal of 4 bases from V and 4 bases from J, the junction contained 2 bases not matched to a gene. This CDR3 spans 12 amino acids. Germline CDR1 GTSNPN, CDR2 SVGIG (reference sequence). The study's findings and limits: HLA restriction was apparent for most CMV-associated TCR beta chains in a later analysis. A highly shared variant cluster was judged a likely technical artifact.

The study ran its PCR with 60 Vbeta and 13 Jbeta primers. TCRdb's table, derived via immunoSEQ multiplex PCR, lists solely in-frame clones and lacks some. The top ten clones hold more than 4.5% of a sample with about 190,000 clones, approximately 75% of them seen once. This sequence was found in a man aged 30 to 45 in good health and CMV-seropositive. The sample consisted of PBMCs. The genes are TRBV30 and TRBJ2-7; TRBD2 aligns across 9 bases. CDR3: CAWTSGTYEQYF. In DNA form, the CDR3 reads TGTGCCTGGACTAGCGGGACATACGAGCAGTACTTC.